This TCR beta chain came from a study of cytomegalovirus exposure and HLA in healthy donors. Across the study: Unique TCRs from HLA-typed donors, approximately 80 million of them, were held in an early data release.

The CDR3 consists of 13 residues. V shed 4 bases and J shed 1 base, with 7 bases lying between them. Germline CDR1 is SEHNR and CDR2 is FQNEAQ (reference sequence). A multiplex PCR was run with 60 Vbeta primers and 13 Jbeta primers. In the authors' methods: In a later analysis, 60 million to 90 million unique TCR beta chains included roughly 11 million shared by two or more donors. The assay was immunoSEQ multiplex PCR, and TCRdb's table has in-frame clones only and misses some. The V and J calls and clone size come from that table; D and trimming were worked out from the DNA. Here the sample spans 160,000 or so clones, 80% to 90% being singletons.

The chain links TRBV7-9 to TRBJ1-2, with no clear D. Sample: PBMCs. The receptor was derived from a woman in her thirties in good health and CMV-seropositive. CDR3 sequence (DNA): TGTGCCAGCAGCTCGGGAGTTAACTATGGCTACACCTTC. This translates into CASSSGVNYGYTF.